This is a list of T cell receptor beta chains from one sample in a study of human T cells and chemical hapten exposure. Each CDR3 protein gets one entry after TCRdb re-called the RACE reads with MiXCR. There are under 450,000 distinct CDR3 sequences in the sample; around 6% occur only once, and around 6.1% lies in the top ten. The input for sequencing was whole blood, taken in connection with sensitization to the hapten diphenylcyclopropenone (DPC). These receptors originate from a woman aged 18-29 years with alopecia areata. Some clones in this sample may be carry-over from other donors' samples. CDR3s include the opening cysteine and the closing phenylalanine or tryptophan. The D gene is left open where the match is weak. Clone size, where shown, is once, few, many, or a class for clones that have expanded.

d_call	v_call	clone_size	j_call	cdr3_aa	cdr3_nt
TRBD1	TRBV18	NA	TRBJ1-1	CASSPRQGHYTEAFF	TGTGCCAGCTCGCCAAGACAGGGGCACTACACTGAAGCTTTCTTT
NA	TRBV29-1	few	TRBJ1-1	CSVRTFAAFF	TGCAGCGTTCGGACCTTTGCAGCTTTCTTT
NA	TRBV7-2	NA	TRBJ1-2	CASSAGQLDPGYTF	TGTGCCAGCAGCGCCGGACAGCTCGACCCTGGCTACACCTTC
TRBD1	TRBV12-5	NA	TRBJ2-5	CASGSGQGSTQETQYF	TGTGCTAGTGGCTCGGGACAGGGATCAACCCAAGAGACCCAGTACTTC
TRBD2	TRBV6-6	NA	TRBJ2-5	CASSWRGGEETQYF	TGTGCCAGCAGTTGGCGGGGGGGCGAAGAGACCCAGTACTTC
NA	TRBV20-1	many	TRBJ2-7	CSAREGGYEQYF	TGCAGTGCTAGAGAGGGGGGTTACGAGCAGTACTTC
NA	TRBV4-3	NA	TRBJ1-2	CASSQWSVEVGDGYTF	TGCGCCAGCAGCCAATGGTCAGTAGAAGTCGGGGATGGCTACACCTTC
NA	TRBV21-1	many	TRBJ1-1	CASSKYSNLPGYTEAFF	TGTGCCAGCAGCAAATATTCTAATCTGCCAGGTTACACTGAAGCTTTCTTT
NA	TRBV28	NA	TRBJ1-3	CASTMERDSLDGNTIYF	TGTGCCAGCACCATGGAAAGGGACTCCCTGGACGGAAACACCATATATTTT
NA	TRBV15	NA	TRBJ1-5	CATPFRGNQPQHF	TGTGCCACCCCCTTCCGGGGCAATCAGCCCCAGCATTTT
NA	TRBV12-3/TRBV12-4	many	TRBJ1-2	CASSLGFNYGYTF	TGTGCCAGCAGTTTAGGGTTTAACTATGGCTACACCTTC